Reported below is one T cell receptor beta chain. The record originates from a study of blood T cell repertoires in COVID-19. Overall study: Samples of COVID-19 (acute and convalescent) were obtained from the United States, Italy and Spain. Sources were T cells, B-cell-depleted T cells, or PBMCs; the material itself was cDNA or gDNA.

CDR3 length: 16 residues. Germline loops: CDR1 LNHDA, CDR2 SQIVND (reference sequence). The junction had 15 bases not matched to a gene; V was cut back by 8 bases and J by 9 bases. Methods used by the authors: Nucleated cell counts were estimated from reference gene primer amplification. This table comes from immunoSEQ multiplex PCR, and its TCRdb copy is limited to in-frame clones, with some not included. V and J calls and clone size are as listed in that table; D and trimming were resolved from the DNA. The top ten hold 9% of the sample, which has about 52,000 clones, around 92% seen once. The sample consisted of peripheral blood. V and J are TRBV19 and TRBJ1-3; TRBD1 agrees at 11 bases. The TCR was taken from a man older than 75 with active or convalescent COVID-19. The CDR3 protein is CASEPAADRGRGTIYF. The CDR3 region has the DNA TGTGCCAGTGAACCTGCGGCGGACAGGGGGCGCGGCACCATATATTTT.